The present T cell receptor beta chain was sequenced within a study of radiotherapy plus CTLA-4 blockade in lung cancer. Germline V CDR1 and CDR2: SGHRS, YFSETQ. V lost 4 bases, J lost 3 bases, and 8 bases lay in between. The CDR3 loop spans 12 amino acids. Method: immunoSEQ multiplex PCR; TCRdb's copy keeps in-frame clones and lacks some. The profile covers tens of thousands of clones, with less than 75% appearing a single time and approximately 8.3% taken by the ten largest. The sequencing used peripheral blood, collected from a patient treated with radiotherapy plus ipilimumab. The source is a human donor with non-small cell lung cancer whose response to radiotherapy plus ipilimumab could not be evaluated. The chain joins TRBV5-1 to TRBJ2-7; D gene unclear. DNA for the CDR3: TGCGCCAGCAGCCCGCCGGGCTACGAGCAGTACTTC. Its translation: CASSPPGYEQYF.